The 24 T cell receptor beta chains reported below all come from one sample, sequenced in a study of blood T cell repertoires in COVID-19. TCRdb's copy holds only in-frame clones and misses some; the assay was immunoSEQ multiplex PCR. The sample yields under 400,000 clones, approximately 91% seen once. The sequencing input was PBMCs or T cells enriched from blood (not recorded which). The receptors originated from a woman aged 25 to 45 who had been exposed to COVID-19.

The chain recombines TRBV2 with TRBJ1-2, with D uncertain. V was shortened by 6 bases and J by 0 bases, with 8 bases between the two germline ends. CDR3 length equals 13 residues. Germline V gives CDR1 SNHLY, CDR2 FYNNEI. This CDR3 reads CASRDGANYGYTF. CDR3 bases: TGTGCCAGCAGAGATGGAGCTAACTATGGCTACACCTTC.

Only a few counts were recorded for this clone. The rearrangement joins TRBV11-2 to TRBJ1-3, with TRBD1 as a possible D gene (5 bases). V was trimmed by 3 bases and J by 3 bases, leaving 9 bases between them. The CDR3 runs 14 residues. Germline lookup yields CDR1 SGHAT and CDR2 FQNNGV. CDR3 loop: CASSFGDSGNTIYF. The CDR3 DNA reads TGTGCCAGCAGCTTCGGTGACAGTGGAAACACCATATATTTT.

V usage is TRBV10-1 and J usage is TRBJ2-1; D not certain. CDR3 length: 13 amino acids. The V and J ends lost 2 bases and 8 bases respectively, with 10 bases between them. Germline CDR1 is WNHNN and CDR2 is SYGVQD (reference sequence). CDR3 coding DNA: TGCGCCAGCAGTGAGAGTAGCTTCGATGAGCAGTTCTTC. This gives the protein CASSESSFDEQFF.

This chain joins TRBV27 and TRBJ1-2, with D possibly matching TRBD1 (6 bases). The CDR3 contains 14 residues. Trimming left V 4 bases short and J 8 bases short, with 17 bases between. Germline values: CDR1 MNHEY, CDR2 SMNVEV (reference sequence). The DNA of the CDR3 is TGTGCCAGCAGTTCATACGGCGGGGGGCACGGCTACACCTTC. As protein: CASSSYGGGHGYTF.

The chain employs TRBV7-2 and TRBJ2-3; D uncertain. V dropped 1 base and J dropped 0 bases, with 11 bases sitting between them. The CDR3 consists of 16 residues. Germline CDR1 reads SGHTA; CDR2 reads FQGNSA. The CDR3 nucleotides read TGTGCCAGCAGCTTAGGTCAATTAACTAGCACAGATACGCAGTATTTT. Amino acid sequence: CASSLGQLTSTDTQYF.

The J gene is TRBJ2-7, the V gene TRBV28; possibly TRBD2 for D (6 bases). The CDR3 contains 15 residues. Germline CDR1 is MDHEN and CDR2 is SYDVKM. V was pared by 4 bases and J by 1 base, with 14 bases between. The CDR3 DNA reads TGTGCCAGCAGTTCCGGGAGACTGTTGTCCTACGAGCAGTACTTC. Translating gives CASSSGRLLSYEQYF.

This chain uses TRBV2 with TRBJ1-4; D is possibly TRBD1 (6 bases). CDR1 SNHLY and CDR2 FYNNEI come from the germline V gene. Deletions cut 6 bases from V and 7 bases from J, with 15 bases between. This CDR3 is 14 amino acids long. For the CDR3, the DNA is TGTGCCAGCAGGGAGACAGGCGGGGGTGAAAAACTGTTTTTT. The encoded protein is CASRETGGGEKLFF. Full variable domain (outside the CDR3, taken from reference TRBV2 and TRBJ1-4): EPEVTQTPSHQVTQMGQEVILRCVPISNHLYFYWYRQILGQKVEFLVSFYNNEISEKSEIFDDQFSVERPDGSNFTLKIRSTKLEDSAMYFCASRETGGGEKLFFGSGTQLSVL.

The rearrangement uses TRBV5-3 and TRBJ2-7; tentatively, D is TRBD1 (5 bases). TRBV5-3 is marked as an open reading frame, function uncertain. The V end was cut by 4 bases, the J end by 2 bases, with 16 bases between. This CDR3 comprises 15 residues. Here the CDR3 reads CARSRNGRAPYEQYF. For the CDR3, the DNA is TGTGCCAGAAGCCGAAACGGCAGGGCCCCCTACGAGCAGTACTTC.

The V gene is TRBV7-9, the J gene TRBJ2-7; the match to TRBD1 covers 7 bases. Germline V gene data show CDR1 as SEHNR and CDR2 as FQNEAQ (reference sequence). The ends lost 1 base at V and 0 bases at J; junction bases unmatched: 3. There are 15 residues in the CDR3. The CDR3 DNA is TGTGCCAGCAGCTTAGTAGGGGGCCTCTCCTACGAGCAGTACTTC. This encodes CASSLVGGLSYEQYF.

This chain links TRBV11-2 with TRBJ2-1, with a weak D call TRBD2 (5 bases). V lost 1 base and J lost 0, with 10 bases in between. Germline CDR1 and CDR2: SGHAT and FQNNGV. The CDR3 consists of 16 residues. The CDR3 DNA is TGTGCCAGCAGCTTAGTAACGGGGAGCTCCTACAATGAGCAGTTCTTC. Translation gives CASSLVTGSSYNEQFF.

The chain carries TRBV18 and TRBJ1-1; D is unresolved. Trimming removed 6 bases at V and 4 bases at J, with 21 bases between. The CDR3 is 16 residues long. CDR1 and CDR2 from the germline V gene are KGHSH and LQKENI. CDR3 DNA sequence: TGTGCCAGCTCGGAGATAGATGTACGGTCGGGCACTGAAGCTTTCTTT. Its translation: CASSEIDVRSGTEAFF.

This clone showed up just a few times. CDR3 residues: CASSSDSRPEQYF. DNA of the CDR3: TGTGCCAGCAGCTCCGACAGCCGTCCCGAGCAGTACTTC. This chain uses TRBV5-4 with TRBJ2-7, with a possible D match to TRBD1 (5 bases). The length of the CDR3 is 13 residues. Per germline, CDR1 SGHNT and CDR2 YYREEE (reference sequence). Trimming took 3 bases from V and 6 from J, leaving 13 bases between them.

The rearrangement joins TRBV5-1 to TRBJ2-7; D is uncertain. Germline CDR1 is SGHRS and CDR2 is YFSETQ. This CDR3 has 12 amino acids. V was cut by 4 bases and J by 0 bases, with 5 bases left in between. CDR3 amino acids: CASSASSYEQYF. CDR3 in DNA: TGCGCCAGCAGCGCGAGCTCCTACGAGCAGTACTTC.

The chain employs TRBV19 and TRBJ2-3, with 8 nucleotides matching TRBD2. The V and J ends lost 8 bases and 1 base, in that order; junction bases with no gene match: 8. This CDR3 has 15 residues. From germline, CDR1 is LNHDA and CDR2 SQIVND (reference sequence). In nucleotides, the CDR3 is TGTGCCAGTTCGATGGGACTAGTCGGCACAGATACGCAGTATTTT. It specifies CASSMGLVGTDTQYF.

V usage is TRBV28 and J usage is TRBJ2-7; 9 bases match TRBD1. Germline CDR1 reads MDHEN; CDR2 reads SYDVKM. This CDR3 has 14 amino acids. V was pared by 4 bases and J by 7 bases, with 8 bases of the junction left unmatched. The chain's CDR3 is CASSSGTGLGEQYF. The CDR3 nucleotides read TGTGCCAGCAGTTCCGGGACAGGGTTGGGGGAGCAGTACTTC.

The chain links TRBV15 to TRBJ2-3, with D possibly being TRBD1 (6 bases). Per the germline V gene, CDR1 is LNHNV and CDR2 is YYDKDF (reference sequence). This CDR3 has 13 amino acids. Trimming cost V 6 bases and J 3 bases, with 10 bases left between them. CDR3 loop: CATRPTGTDTQYF. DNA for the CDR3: TGTGCCACCAGGCCTACAGGGACAGATACGCAGTATTTT.

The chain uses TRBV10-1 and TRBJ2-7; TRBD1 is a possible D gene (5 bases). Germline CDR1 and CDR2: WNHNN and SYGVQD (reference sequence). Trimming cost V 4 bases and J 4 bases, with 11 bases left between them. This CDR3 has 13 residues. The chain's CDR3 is CASSVGREYEQYF. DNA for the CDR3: TGCGCCAGCAGTGTCGGCAGGGAATACGAGCAGTACTTC.

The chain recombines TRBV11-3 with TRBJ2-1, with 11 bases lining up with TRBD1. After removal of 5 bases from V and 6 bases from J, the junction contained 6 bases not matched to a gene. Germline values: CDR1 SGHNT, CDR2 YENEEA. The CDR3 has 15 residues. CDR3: CASSPGQGAGNEQFF. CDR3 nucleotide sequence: TGTGCCAGCAGCCCTGGACAGGGGGCAGGCAATGAGCAGTTCTTC.

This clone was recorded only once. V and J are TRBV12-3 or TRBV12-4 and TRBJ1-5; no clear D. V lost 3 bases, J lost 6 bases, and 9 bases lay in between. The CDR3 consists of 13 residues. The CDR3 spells CASSFRGSQPQHF. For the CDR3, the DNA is TGTGCCAGCAGTTTTCGGGGAAGTCAGCCCCAGCATTTT.

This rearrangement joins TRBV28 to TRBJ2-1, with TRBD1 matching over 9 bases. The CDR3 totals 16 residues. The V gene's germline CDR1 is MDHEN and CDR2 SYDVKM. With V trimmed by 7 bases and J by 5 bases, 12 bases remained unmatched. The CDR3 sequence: CASIATRGTGNNEQFF. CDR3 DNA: TGTGCCAGCATCGCGACCCGGGGGACAGGGAACAATGAGCAGTTCTTC.

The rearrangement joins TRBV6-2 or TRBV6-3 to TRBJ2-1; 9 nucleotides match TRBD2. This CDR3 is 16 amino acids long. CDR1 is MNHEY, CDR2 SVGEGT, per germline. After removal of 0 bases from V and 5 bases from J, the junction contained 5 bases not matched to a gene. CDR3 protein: CASSYSLAGGNNEQFF. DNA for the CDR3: TGTGCCAGCAGTTACTCCTTGGCGGGAGGGAACAATGAGCAGTTCTTC.

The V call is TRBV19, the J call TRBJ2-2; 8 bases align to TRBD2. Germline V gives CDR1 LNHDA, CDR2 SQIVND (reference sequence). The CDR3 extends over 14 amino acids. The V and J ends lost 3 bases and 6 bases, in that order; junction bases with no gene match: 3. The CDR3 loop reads CASSMPGGPGELFF. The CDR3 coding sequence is TGTGCCAGTAGTATGCCGGGAGGGCCCGGGGAGCTGTTTTTT.

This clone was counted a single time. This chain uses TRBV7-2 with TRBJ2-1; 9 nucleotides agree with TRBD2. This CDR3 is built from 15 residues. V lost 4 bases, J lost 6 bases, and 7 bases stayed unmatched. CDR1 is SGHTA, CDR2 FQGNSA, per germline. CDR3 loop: CASSSPSGTGNEQFF. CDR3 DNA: TGTGCCAGCAGCTCTCCTAGCGGGACTGGCAATGAGCAGTTCTTC. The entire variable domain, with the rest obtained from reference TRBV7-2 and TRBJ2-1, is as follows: GAGVSQSPSNKVTEKGKDVELRCDPISGHTALYWYRQSLGQGLEFLIYFQGNSAPDKSGLPSDRFSAERTGGSVSTLTIQRTQQEDSAVYLCASSSPSGTGNEQFFGPGTRLTVL.

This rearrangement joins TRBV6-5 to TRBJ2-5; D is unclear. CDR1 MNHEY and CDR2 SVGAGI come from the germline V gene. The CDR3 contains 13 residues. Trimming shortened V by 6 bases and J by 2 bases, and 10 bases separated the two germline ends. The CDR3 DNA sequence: TGTGCCAGCAGGCAATCAGTTCAAGAGACCCAGTACTTC. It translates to CASRQSVQETQYF.